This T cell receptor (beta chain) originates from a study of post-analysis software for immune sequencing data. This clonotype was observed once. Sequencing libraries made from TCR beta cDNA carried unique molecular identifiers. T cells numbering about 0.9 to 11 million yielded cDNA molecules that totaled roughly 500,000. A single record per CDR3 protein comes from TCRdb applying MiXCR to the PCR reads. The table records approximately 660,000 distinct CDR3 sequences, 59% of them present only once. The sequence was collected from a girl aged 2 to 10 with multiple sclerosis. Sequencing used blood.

The CDR3 spells CSARRDRAYEQYF. CDR3 coding DNA: TGCAGTGCTAGGCGGGACAGGGCCTACGAGCAGTACTTC. The gene calls are TRBV20-1 and TRBJ2-4, with 9 nucleotides matching TRBD1. The tail of the sequence fits TRBJ2-7 better, so the J call may be wrong. The CDR3 runs 13 residues. Per the germline V gene, CDR1 is DFQATT and CDR2 is SNEGSKA (reference sequence).